This T cell receptor (beta chain) was obtained from a study of cytomegalovirus exposure and HLA in healthy donors. Study overall: As an earlier analysis found, about 190 million T cells yielded some 120 million unique TCR beta sequences. Study outcomes and limitations: A missense DCLRE1C variant was associated with V- and J-gene trimming of TCR beta chains in a later analysis, and an independent cohort replicated the association. Excluded: some indistinguishable V segments such as TRBV6-2 and TRBV6-3.

The CDR3 is 17 amino acids. Germline V gene data show CDR1 as SGDLS and CDR2 as YYNGEE. V shed 1 base, J shed 4 bases, and the junction held 8 bases outside the gene matches. In the PCR, 60 Vbeta and 13 Jbeta primers were used. This table comes from immunoSEQ multiplex PCR, and its TCRdb copy is limited to in-frame clones, with some not included. The profile covers about 190,000 clones, with around 75% appearing a single time and roughly 2.8% taken by the ten largest. Each of the donors was a healthy bone marrow donor. A note on this clone: Its cognate antigen is unknown.

This chain joins TRBV9 and TRBJ2-1; 10 bases agree with TRBD1. Sequences were obtained from PBMCs. This clonotype was sampled from a woman in her thirties in good health and CMV-seropositive. The CDR3 loop reads CASSVTWDRGIYNEQFF. The CDR3 bases are TGTGCCAGCAGCGTAACATGGGACAGGGGAATATACAATGAGCAGTTCTTC.